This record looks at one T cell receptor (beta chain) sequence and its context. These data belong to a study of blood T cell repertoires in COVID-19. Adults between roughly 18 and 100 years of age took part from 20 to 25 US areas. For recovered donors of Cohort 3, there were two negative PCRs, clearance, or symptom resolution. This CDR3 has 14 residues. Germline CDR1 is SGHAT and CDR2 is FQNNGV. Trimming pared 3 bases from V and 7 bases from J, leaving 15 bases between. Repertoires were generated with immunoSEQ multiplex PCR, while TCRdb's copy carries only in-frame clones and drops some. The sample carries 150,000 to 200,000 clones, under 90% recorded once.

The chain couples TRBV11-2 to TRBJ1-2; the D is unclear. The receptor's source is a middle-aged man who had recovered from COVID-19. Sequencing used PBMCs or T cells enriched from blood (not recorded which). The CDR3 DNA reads TGTGCCAGCAGCTTGGAACCCGCGACTAGTGGCTACACCTTC. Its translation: CASSLEPATSGYTF.